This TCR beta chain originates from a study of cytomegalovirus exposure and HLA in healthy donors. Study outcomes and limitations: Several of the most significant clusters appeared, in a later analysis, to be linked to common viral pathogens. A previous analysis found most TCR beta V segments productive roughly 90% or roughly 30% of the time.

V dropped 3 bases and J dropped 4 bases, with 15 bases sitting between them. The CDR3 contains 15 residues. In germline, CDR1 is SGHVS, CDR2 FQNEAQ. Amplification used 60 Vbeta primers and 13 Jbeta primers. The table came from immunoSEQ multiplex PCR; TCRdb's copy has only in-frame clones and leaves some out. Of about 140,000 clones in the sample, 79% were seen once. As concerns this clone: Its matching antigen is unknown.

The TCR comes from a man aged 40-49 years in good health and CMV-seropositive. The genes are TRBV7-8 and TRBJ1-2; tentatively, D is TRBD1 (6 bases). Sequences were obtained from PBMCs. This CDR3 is CASSFSIGRGYGYTF. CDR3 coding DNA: TGTGCCAGCAGCTTTTCAATCGGCAGGGGCTATGGCTACACCTTC.